A selection of T cell receptor beta chains follows, all from one sample in a study of T cell repertoires in cytomegalovirus infection. TCRdb itself ran the reads through MiXCR, one entry per CDR3 protein. In the table there are approximately 990,000 distinct CDR3 sequences, roughly a third of which are singletons. Their cognate antigens are unknown. Sequencing was performed on cultured CD8+ T cells from PBMCs, taken from culture after CMV antigen stimulation. The origin of the receptors is a human donor in good health (CMV status not recorded). Some clones in this sample may be carry-over from other donors' samples. Each CDR3 is given with its conserved first and last residue. Fields, in order: D gene, J gene, V gene, clone size, CDR3 DNA, CDR3 protein. D genes are given only for firm matches. The listing skips clone size in some rows; elsewhere it reads once, few, many or a size class.

NA,TRBJ2-3,TRBV6-5,NA,TGTGCCAGCAGTTCGTCGGTTAGCGCCACAGATACGCAGTATTTT,CASSSSVSATDTQYF
TRBD2,TRBJ2-2,TRBV7-2,few,TGTGCCAGCAGCTTTTGGGACTACCGGGAGCTGTTTTTT,CASSFWDYRELFF
NA,TRBJ1-2,TRBV12-5,NA,TGTGCTAGTGGTTTGGTACGGGGCCACTACACCTTC,CASGLVRGHYTF
NA,TRBJ1-2,TRBV27,NA,TGTGCCAGCAGTTTTGACAGGAGAGGCTACACCTTC,CASSFDRRGYTF
NA,TRBJ2-7,TRBV12-3/TRBV12-4,many,TGTGCCAGCAGACCCACAGGGTCCGCCTACGAGCAGTACTTC,CASRPTGSAYEQYF
NA,TRBJ2-3,TRBV6-1,NA,TGTGCCAGCAGTTACAACGGGCAAGAAAGCACAGATACGCAGTATTTT,CASSYNGQESTDTQYF
NA,TRBJ2-6,TRBV7-9,few,TGTGCCAGCAGCTTAGAAGGCAGCTTACTCTCTGGGGCCAACGTCCTGACTTTC,CASSLEGSLLSGANVLTF
NA,TRBJ1-5,TRBV24-1,few,TGTGCCACCAGTGATTTTCGGAGCAATCAGCCCCAGCATTTT,CATSDFRSNQPQHF
TRBD2,TRBJ2-1,TRBV27,many,TGTGCCAGCAGTTTATGGGGGGGGGACAATGAGCAGTTCTTC,CASSLWGGDNEQFF
NA,TRBJ1-2,TRBV13,NA,TGTGCCAGCAGCCAAGGGGTGGGACGCATCTATGGCTACACCTTC,CASSQGVGRIYGYTF
NA,TRBJ1-5,TRBV7-9,many,TGTGCCAGCAGCTCCCCGAGGGATAGCAATCAGCCCCAGCATTTT,CASSSPRDSNQPQHF
NA,TRBJ1-2,TRBV7-2,NA,TGTGCCAGCAGCCTTTCCGGTCAGGCCCTTAACTATGGCTACACCTTC,CASSLSGQALNYGYTF
TRBD1,TRBJ2-7,TRBV27,few,TGTGCCAGCAGTTTTCTTTGGGACAGATCCTACGAGCAGTACTTC,CASSFLWDRSYEQYF
NA,TRBJ1-5,TRBV7-9,few,TGTGCCAGCAGCTTCGAGGGGGATTATAGCAATCAGCCCCAGCATTTT,CASSFEGDYSNQPQHF
TRBD1,TRBJ2-6,TRBV11-2,NA,TGTGCCAGCGATTGGGTCCTCAGGGACAGGGCAACCTCTGGGGTCAACGTCCTGACTTTC,CASDWVLRDRATSGVNVLTF
TRBD2,TRBJ2-5,TRBV4-1,NA,TGCGCCAGCAGCCAGTTCGCGGGGGGAGAGACCCAGTACTTC,CASSQFAGGETQYF
TRBD1,TRBJ1-5,TRBV6-2/TRBV6-3,few,TGTGCCAGCAGTTCCCCCCGTTGGGACAGGAGCGATAGCAATCAGCCCCAGCATTTT,CASSSPRWDRSDSNQPQHF
NA,TRBJ2-1,TRBV7-6,many,TGTGCCAGCAGCCCAGACCCATACAATGAGCAGTTCTTC,CASSPDPYNEQFF
NA,TRBJ1-3,TRBV12-3/TRBV12-4,few,TGTGCCAGCAGTTTCCCCGGAAGGGGGTCTGGAAACACCATATATTTT,CASSFPGRGSGNTIYF
NA,TRBJ2-1,TRBV10-2,NA,TGCGCCAGCAGTGAGCAGGGTATGCCCTACAATGAGCAGTTCTTC,CASSEQGMPYNEQFF
NA,TRBJ2-1,TRBV6-2/TRBV6-3,NA,TGTGCCAGCAGTCAAGGTGGACAAGGGTACAATGAGCAGTTCTTC,CASSQGGQGYNEQFF
TRBD2,TRBJ2-5,TRBV9,few,TGTGCCAGCAGCCCGATGCCTGCGGCGGGGGTGCAAGAGACCCAGTACTTC,CASSPMPAAGVQETQYF
TRBD2,TRBJ2-1,TRBV7-4,NA,TGTGCCAGCAGCTTAACGGGGGGGCCGATTGAGCAGTTCTTC,CASSLTGGPIEQFF
TRBD2,TRBJ2-1,TRBV7-9,few,TGTGCCAGCAGCCCGCGCGGGGGGGAAAATGAGCAGTTCTTC,CASSPRGGENEQFF
NA,TRBJ1-6,TRBV5-6,few,TGTGCCAGCAGTTGGGACCCGGAGGGATCACCCCTCCACTTT,CASSWDPEGSPLHF
TRBD1,TRBJ2-4,TRBV7-2,NA,TGTGCCAGCAGCTTAGAATGGGACAGAAAAAACATTCAGTACTTC,CASSLEWDRKNIQYF
NA,TRBJ1-6,TRBV10-3,NA,TGTGCCATCAGTGGGACAGACAGTGATTCACCCCTCCACTTT,CAISGTDSDSPLHF
TRBD1,TRBJ2-6,TRBV7-9,NA,TGTGCCAGCAGCCCCCGGACAGGGGGCGGGGGTCCTGGGGCCAACGTCCTGACTTTC,CASSPRTGGGGPGANVLTF
NA,TRBJ1-1,TRBV7-6,many,TGTGCCAGCAGCTTAGAGTGGGGGCGGATGAACACTGAAGCTTTCTTT,CASSLEWGRMNTEAFF
NA,TRBJ2-2,TRBV18,NA,TGTGCCAGCTCGCGACAGGACACCGGGGAGCTGTTTTTT,CASSRQDTGELFF
TRBD2,TRBJ2-1,TRBV5-1,few,TGCGCCAGCAGCTTGGAGCTAGCGGGGGTTTCCCAACCCTACAATGAGCAGTTCTTC,CASSLELAGVSQPYNEQFF
NA,TRBJ2-1,TRBV7-2,many,TGTGCCAGCAGCTTACCACGGTATATAGGTGAGCAGTTCTTC,CASSLPRYIGEQFF
TRBD2,TRBJ2-2,TRBV27,NA,TGTGCCAGCAGTTGGACTAGCGGGGGGAGTAGAGCCGGGGAGCTGTTTTTT,CASSWTSGGSRAGELFF
NA,TRBJ2-2,TRBV10-3,NA,TGTGCCATCAGAACAGCGGCCAGCACCGGGGAGCTGTTTTTT,CAIRTAASTGELFF
NA,TRBJ2-3,TRBV6-5,few,TGTGCCAGCAGTTACCAAGGGGGTGATCACTCTAGCACAGATACGCAGTATTTT,CASSYQGGDHSSTDTQYF
NA,TRBJ1-4,TRBV7-6,NA,TGTGCCAGCAGCTTAAAGGGTTGGGAAAAACTGTTTTTT,CASSLKGWEKLFF
NA,TRBJ2-7,TRBV7-9,few,TGTGCCAGCAGCTCCCTGATAGGGCTTATCGAGCAGTACTTC,CASSSLIGLIEQYF
NA,TRBJ1-4,TRBV7-9,few,TGTGCCAGCAGCTTACTTGAAAAACTGTTTTTT,CASSLLEKLFF